This TCR beta chain was retrieved from a study of T cell changes during pregnancy in multiple sclerosis. Sequenced by immunoSEQ multiplex PCR; TCRdb stores in-frame clones only, minus some. The sample holds 55,000 to 85,000 clones, roughly nine tenths seen once. Germline V gene sequence: CDR1 SGHAT, CDR2 FQNNGV. V lost 4 bases, J lost 5 bases, and 7 bases lay in between. The CDR3 length is 12 residues. The receptor's source is a female donor with multiple sclerosis, enrolled in a pregnancy study. The chain is built from TRBV11-2 and TRBJ2-3; D is unclear. This material consisted of peripheral blood, taken in the third trimester of pregnancy. CDR3 sequence: CASSSHLDTQYF. In DNA form, the CDR3 reads TGTGCCAGCAGCTCTCACTTAGATACGCAGTATTTT.